This T cell receptor (beta chain) was retrieved from a study of cytomegalovirus exposure and HLA in healthy donors. Germline-derived CDR1 and CDR2 are SGHTA and FQGNSA. Trimming cost V 5 bases and J 3 bases; bases outside gene matches: 5. The CDR3 length is 14 residues. The PCR was carried out with 60 Vbeta primers and 13 Jbeta primers. Profiling relied on immunoSEQ multiplex PCR, and the TCRdb table lists in-frame clones only, not all of them. The sample includes more than 100,000 clones, about three quarters of them seen just once. Sequencing input: PBMCs. This sequence was found in a man between 45 and 60 years old in good health and CMV-seropositive. The chain has TRBV7-2 and TRBJ2-7, with 9 bases aligning to TRBD1. The CDR3: CASSPGTGSYEQYF. CDR3 nucleotides: TGTGCCAGCAGCCCCGGGACAGGGAGCTACGAGCAGTACTTC. The whole variable domain, remainder taken from reference TRBV7-2 and TRBJ2-7, is GAGVSQSPSNKVTEKGKDVELRCDPISGHTALYWYRQSLGQGLEFLIYFQGNSAPDKSGLPSDRFSAERTGGSVSTLTIQRTQQEDSAVYLCASSPGTGSYEQYFGPGTRLTVT.